The 10 T cell receptor beta chains reported below all come from one sample, sequenced in a study of Graves' ophthalmopathy and Graves' hyperthyroidism. Amplification of the TCR beta CDR3 regions used RNA transcripts (as template). HTBI-primed RT-PCR formed the first round, and a multiplex PCR formed the second. TCRdb recomputed calls from the multiplex PCR reads with MiXCR, one row per CDR3 protein. The table lists about 740,000 distinct CDR3 sequences, approximately 40% of them singletons. The sample taken for sequencing was peripheral blood. These receptors were collected from an adult man with Graves' ophthalmopathy.

This clonotype was seen repeatedly, ten times or more. V gene TRBV15 combines with J gene TRBJ2-2; 7 nucleotides match TRBD2. The CDR3 totals 14 residues. Germline CDR1 reads LNHNV; CDR2 reads YYDKDF (reference sequence). Trimming cost V 6 bases and J 0 bases; bases outside gene matches: 1. Here the CDR3 reads CATRGLTNTGELFF. CDR3 in DNA: TGTGCCACCAGGGGACTAACGAACACCGGGGAGCTGTTTTTT.

On this clonotype itself: The junction and the germline gene differ at one end; a read error may be behind it. The rearrangement joins TRBV10-3 to TRBJ2-5; TRBD2 matches 12 bases. The CDR3 length is 16 residues. Germline V lookup: CDR1 ENHRY, CDR2 SYGVKD. CDR3 nucleotides: TGTGCCAGCAGTTCTGCTCGACTAGCGGGAGTGGAGACCCAGTACTTC. This encodes CASSSARLAGVETQYF.

This clonotype was observed many times. This chain joins TRBV2 and TRBJ1-6; TRBD1 aligns across 8 bases. The CDR3 is 14 amino acids. Germline V CDR1 and CDR2: SNHLY, FYNNEI. The V segment lost 7 bases and the J segment 5 bases; nucleotides outside the gene matches: 4. DNA for the CDR3: TGTGCCAGCACTGGACAGGGTCATAATTCACCCCTCCACTTT. Translated: CASTGQGHNSPLHF.

The sample holds a few counts of this clonotype. The rearrangement uses TRBV19 and TRBJ2-5; TRBD1 agrees at 11 bases. The germline gives CDR1 LNHDA, CDR2 SQIVND (reference sequence). Losses at the gene ends were 3 bases for V and 6 bases for J; bases not matched to a gene: 3. The CDR3 length is 14 residues. Here the CDR3 reads CASSMGQGVKTQYF. CDR3 DNA sequence: TGTGCCAGTAGTATGGGACAGGGGGTAAAGACCCAGTACTTC. The full variable domain, its missing parts supplied by reference TRBV19 and TRBJ2-5, is DGGITQSPKYLFRKEGQNVTLSCEQNLNHDAMYWYRQDPGQGLRLIYYSQIVNDFQKGDIAEGYSVSREKKESFPLTVTSAQKNPTAFYLCASSMGQGVKTQYFGPGTRLLVL.

This clonotype was observed once. V usage is TRBV19 and J usage is TRBJ1-1; TRBD1 aligns across 11 bases. V lost 4 bases, J lost 6 bases, and 7 bases stayed unmatched. CDR3 length: 15 residues. The germline CDR1 and CDR2 sequences are LNHDA and SQIVND (reference sequence). In nucleotides, the CDR3 is TGTGCCAGTAGTACGCGGACAGGGGGCTTGTCTGAAGCTTTCTTT. Residues: CASSTRTGGLSEAFF.

This clonotype was found many times. This chain links TRBV5-5 with TRBJ1-2; D ambiguous. This CDR3 has 14 amino acids. The germline CDR1 and CDR2 sequences are SGHKS and YYEKEE (reference sequence). V lost 4 bases, J lost 1 base, and 11 bases lay in between. CDR3 DNA: TGTGCCAGCAGCCTGGGGTCCCTTAACTATGGCTACACCTTC. Its translation: CASSLGSLNYGYTF.

The rearrangement joins TRBV20-1 to TRBJ1-2; D may be TRBD1 (5 bases). Trimming took off 6 bases at V and 2 bases at J, with 22 bases between the two ends. CDR1 and CDR2 from the germline V gene are DFQATT and SNEGSKA (reference sequence). The CDR3 covers 16 residues. This CDR3 reads CSASVIQGRLNYGYTF. In DNA, the CDR3 is TGCAGTGCCTCCGTAATCCAGGGCAGGCTCAACTATGGCTACACCTTC.

This clonotype was seen at least ten times. V and J are TRBV15 and TRBJ2-6; a weak D match, TRBD1 (5 bases). The length of the CDR3 is 15 residues. Germline lookup yields CDR1 LNHNV and CDR2 YYDKDF (reference sequence). V was cut by 3 bases and J by 4 bases, with 10 bases left in between. The CDR3 DNA reads as TGTGCCACCAGCAGGGACACGTGGGGGGCCAACGTCCTGACTTTC. Protein: CATSRDTWGANVLTF.

In regard to this clonotype: One end of the junction is discordant with germline, which a read error may explain. The gene calls are TRBV10-3 and TRBJ2-7; 9 bases map to TRBD1. Germline CDR1 reads ENHRY; CDR2 reads SYGVKD. This CDR3 spans 18 amino acids. DNA of the CDR3: TGTGCCAGCAGTTCACAGCCCGCCGGGACAGGGTTTCCCTACGAGCAGTACTTC. Protein sequence: CASSSQPAGTGFPYEQYF.

This clonotype was counted between two and nine times. The chain carries TRBV25-1 and TRBJ2-5; TRBD2 matches 15 bases. The CDR3 runs 14 residues. V dropped 5 bases and J dropped 14; count of bases not matched to a gene: 9. Germline CDR1 and CDR2: MGHDK and SYGVNS. For the CDR3, the DNA is TGTGCCAGCAGTTTAGGGGGACTAGCGGGAGGTGCTTACTTC. Its protein is CASSLGGLAGGAYF. Combining the CDR3 with reference TRBV25-1 and TRBJ2-5 gives the whole variable domain EADIYQTPRYLVIGTGKKITLECSQTMGHDKMYWYQQDPGMELHLIHYSYGVNSTEKGDLSSESTVSRIRTEHFPLTLESARPSHTSQYLCASSLGGLAGGAYFGPGTRLLVL.